The 21 T cell receptor beta chains below were found in one sample sequenced in a study of monozygotic twins with inflammatory bowel disease. TCRdb re-called the 5' RACE reads and catalogs CDR3 proteins one per entry, DNA excluded. The sample includes fewer than 150,000 distinct CDR3 sequences. Input material: blood. The origin of the receptors is a human donor with ulcerative colitis or Crohn's disease, or a healthy co-twin of an affected twin (not recorded which).

V usage is TRBV11-3 and J usage is TRBJ2-3; TCRdb gives TRBD2 as the D gene, but with no DNA this cannot be confirmed. This CDR3 contains 16 residues. CDR1 SGHNT and CDR2 YENEEA come from the germline V gene. CDR3: CASSSLAGGPTDTQYF. The full variable domain, completed using reference TRBV11-3 and TRBJ2-3, is EAGVVQSPRYKIIEKKQPVAFWCNPISGHNTLYWYLQNLGQGPELLIRYENEEAVDDSQLPKDRFSAERLKGVDSTLKIQPAELGDSAVYLCASSSLAGGPTDTQYFGPGTRLTVL.

The chain recombines TRBV20-1 with TRBJ2-6; TCRdb reports TRBD1, a call that lacks DNA to check it against. The CDR3 runs 15 residues. The germline gives CDR1 DFQATT, CDR2 SNEGSKA (reference sequence). The CDR3: CSAREGGSGANVLTF.

This chain joins TRBV3-1 and TRBJ1-1; lacking DNA, the TRBD1 call made by TCRdb goes unchecked. CDR1 LGHDT and CDR2 YNNKEL come from the germline V gene (reference sequence). The CDR3 totals 14 residues. The chain's CDR3 is CASSHRGGFGEAFF.

V gene TRBV7-2 combines with J gene TRBJ2-5; TCRdb names TRBD1, which stays unverified in the absence of DNA. The CDR3 sequence is 17 residues long. Germline V lookup: CDR1 SGHTA, CDR2 FQGNSA. CDR3 region: CASSLPLTRDSQETQYF.

The CDR3 protein is CATKPGTGYEQYF. The gene calls are TRBV6-2 or TRBV6-3 and TRBJ2-7; TCRdb indicates TRBD1, and absent DNA this call remains unverified. This CDR3 contains 13 residues. Per the germline V gene, CDR1 is MNHEY and CDR2 is SVGEGT.

CDR3 loop: CSARDWRQGGHEQFF. V and J are TRBV20-1 and TRBJ2-1; TCRdb's D call, TRBD1, is unchecked because there is no DNA. The CDR3 runs 15 residues. Germline CDR1 reads DFQATT; CDR2 reads SNEGSKA (reference sequence).

The J gene is TRBJ2-1, the V gene TRBV5-4; TCRdb gives TRBD1 as the D gene, but with no DNA this cannot be confirmed. Germline CDR1 reads SGHNT; CDR2 reads YYREEE (reference sequence). CDR3 length equals 14 residues. The CDR3 protein is CASSLDRSRLGQFF.

This chain connects TRBV5-1 to TRBJ2-3; TCRdb's D gene call, TRBD2, goes unchecked for lack of DNA. The CDR3 contains 13 residues. Germline V CDR1 and CDR2: SGHRS, YFSETQ. This CDR3 is CASSGRDLDTQYF. Supplemented by reference TRBV5-1 and TRBJ2-3, the full variable domain reads KAGVTQTPRYLIKTRGQQVTLSCSPISGHRSVSWYQQTPGQGLQFLFEYFSETQRNKGNFPGRFSGRQFSNSRSEMNVSTLELGDSALYLCASSGRDLDTQYFGPGTRLTVL.

The chain recombines TRBV13 with TRBJ1-1. The CDR3 runs 12 residues. Germline assignment: CDR1 PRHDT and CDR2 FYEKMQ (reference sequence). CDR3 sequence: CASSPRATEAFF.

The rearrangement uses TRBV7-9 and TRBJ1-1. The CDR3 is 13 residues long. Looked up from germline, CDR1 is SEHNR and CDR2 is FQNEAQ (reference sequence). CDR3 loop: CASSFDGHTEAFF. The entire variable domain, with the rest obtained from reference TRBV7-9 and TRBJ1-1, is as follows: DTGVSQNPRHKITKRGQNVTFRCDPISEHNRLYWYRQTLGQGPEFLTYFQNEAQLEKSRLLSDRFSAERPKGSFSTLEIQRTEQGDSAMYLCASSFDGHTEAFFGQGTRLTVV.

The rearrangement links TRBV4-2 to TRBJ2-3; absent DNA, TCRdb's TRBD2 call cannot be checked. Germline CDR1 reads LGHNA; CDR2 reads YNFKEQ. CDR3 length: 14 residues. The CDR3 is CASSQVTGGNTQYF.

The V call is TRBV7-8, the J call TRBJ1-2. CDR1 is SGHVS, CDR2 FQNEAQ, per germline. The CDR3 runs 15 residues. CDR3 protein: CASSLDWGSNYGYTF. Together with reference TRBV7-8 and TRBJ1-2, the CDR3 gives the full variable domain: GAGVSQSPRYKVAKRGQDVALRCDPISGHVSLFWYQQALGQGPEFLTYFQNEAQLDKSGLPSDRFFAERPEGSVSTLKIQRTQQEDSAVYLCASSLDWGSNYGYTFGSGTRLTVV.

This chain joins TRBV7-3 and TRBJ1-1; the TRBD1 assignment by TCRdb is unverifiable without DNA. Germline lookup yields CDR1 SGHTA and CDR2 FQGTGA. The CDR3 totals 16 residues. The CDR3 protein is CASSLTGTGVNTEAFF.

The V call is TRBV5-1, the J call TRBJ1-2; with no DNA, the TCRdb D assignment of TRBD1 cannot be verified. The germline CDR1 and CDR2 sequences are SGHRS and YFSETQ. The CDR3 runs to 14 residues. CDR3 sequence: CASSLATTGYGYTF. The full variable domain, in which reference TRBV5-1 and TRBJ1-2 provide the parts outside the CDR3, is KAGVTQTPRYLIKTRGQQVTLSCSPISGHRSVSWYQQTPGQGLQFLFEYFSETQRNKGNFPGRFSGRQFSNSRSEMNVSTLELGDSALYLCASSLATTGYGYTFGSGTRLTVV.

The chain recombines TRBV24-1 with TRBJ2-3. CDR3 length: 13 amino acids. Germline-derived CDR1 and CDR2 are KGHDR and SFDVKD. CDR3 protein: CATSVEVTDTQYF.

The gene calls are TRBV7-2 and TRBJ1-1. The CDR3 is 12 residues long. Looked up from germline, CDR1 is SGHTA and CDR2 is FQGNSA. The CDR3 loop reads CASSAYSVEAFF.

The V call is TRBV5-5, the J call TRBJ2-1; TCRdb returns TRBD1, unconfirmable since there is no DNA. Germline lookup yields CDR1 SGHKS and CDR2 YYEKEE (reference sequence). There are 13 residues in the CDR3. The chain's CDR3 is CASSTGQENEQFF.

CDR3 amino acids: CASSPGTGGFGYTF. This chain links TRBV6-1 with TRBJ1-2; TCRdb selects TRBD1, and the lack of DNA leaves this call unchecked. This CDR3 is built from 14 residues. Germline CDR1 reads MNHNS; CDR2 reads SASEGT.

The chain is built from TRBV5-1 and TRBJ2-7; TCRdb indicates TRBD1, and absent DNA this call remains unverified. The CDR3 has 15 residues. Germline V lookup: CDR1 SGHRS, CDR2 YFSETQ. CDR3 sequence: CASSGAGTASYEQYF.

The J gene is TRBJ2-7, the V gene TRBV11-2; the TCRdb call, TRBD2, lacks DNA for checking. The CDR3 runs 18 residues. In germline, CDR1 is SGHAT, CDR2 FQNNGV. The CDR3 reads CASSLVPGSSFILGEQYF.

V and J are TRBV12-3 or TRBV12-4 and TRBJ1-2. This CDR3 is 11 amino acids long. The CDR3 here is CASSKNYGYTF.